Shown below are 9 T cell receptor beta chains from a single sample sequenced in a study of pediatric ulcerative colitis. Sequenced by immunoSEQ multiplex PCR; TCRdb stores in-frame clones only, minus some. The sample shows about 35,000 clones, 80% to 90% of them seen only once. One to two pinch biopsies were taken from the rectum during colonoscopy. Sequencing was carried out using gut tissue. These receptors all stem from a boy aged 5-17 years with mild ulcerative colitis.

V and J are TRBV11-2 and TRBJ2-1; TRBD1 agrees at 10 bases. J was trimmed by 4 bases and V by 4 bases; bases with no gene match: 7. CDR3 length equals 16 residues. In germline, CDR1 is SGHAT, CDR2 FQNNGV. The CDR3 region has the DNA TGTGCCAGCAGCTCAGAACAGGGACAGGGGTACAATGAGCAGTTCTTC. Amino acids: CASSSEQGQGYNEQFF.

The chain combines TRBV5-1 with TRBJ2-3; TRBD1 aligns across 7 bases. This CDR3 has 15 residues. The trim removed 4 bases at V and 2 bases at J, leaving 7 bases unmatched. Germline CDR1 SGHRS, CDR2 YFSETQ. The CDR3 spells CASSDWGQPTDTQYF. The CDR3 bases are TGCGCCAGCAGCGATTGGGGACAGCCCACAGATACGCAGTATTTT. Supplemented by reference TRBV5-1 and TRBJ2-3, the full variable domain reads KAGVTQTPRYLIKTRGQQVTLSCSPISGHRSVSWYQQTPGQGLQFLFEYFSETQRNKGNFPGRFSGRQFSNSRSEMNVSTLELGDSALYLCASSDWGQPTDTQYFGPGTRLTVL.

The chain combines TRBV5-6 with TRBJ2-5, with 8 positions matching TRBD1. The length of the CDR3 is 15 residues. From germline, CDR1 is SGHDT and CDR2 YYEEEE. The V segment lost 3 bases and the J segment 4 bases; nucleotides outside the gene matches: 8. The CDR3 region is CASSSGQGSAETQYF. In DNA form, the CDR3 reads TGTGCCAGCAGCTCAGGACAGGGTTCAGCAGAGACCCAGTACTTC.

This chain joins TRBV15 and TRBJ2-2, with 8 bases matching TRBD1. This CDR3 region has 19 residues. Germline V gives CDR1 LNHNV, CDR2 YYDKDF (reference sequence). Trimming at V came to 3 bases and at J to 0 bases, leaving 12 bases not matched to a gene. As DNA, the CDR3 is TGTGCCACCAGCAGTAAAAACGACAGGGGAATAACGAACACCGGGGAGCTGTTTTTT. Translating it yields CATSSKNDRGITNTGELFF.

This clone has only one observation. This chain links TRBV5-1 with TRBJ2-1, with no clear D. CDR3 length: 15 residues. V shed 0 bases and J shed 0 bases, with 7 bases lying between them. Germline CDR1 is SGHRS and CDR2 is YFSETQ. CDR3 coding DNA: TGCGCCAGCAGCTTGGCGGCCAGCTCCTACAATGAGCAGTTCTTC. Protein product: CASSLAASSYNEQFF.

V usage is TRBV5-1 and J usage is TRBJ1-6, with 8 bases lining up with TRBD1. Per the germline V gene, CDR1 is SGHRS and CDR2 is YFSETQ. The V segment lost 4 bases and the J segment 10 bases; nucleotides outside the gene matches: 7. The CDR3 sequence is 14 residues long. The CDR3: CASSTRTGWSPLHF. The CDR3 nucleotides read TGCGCCAGCAGCACTCGGACAGGGTGGTCACCCCTCCACTTT.

The genes are TRBV30 and TRBJ2-1; D unclear. This CDR3 has 12 residues. V was cut by 3 bases and J by 12 bases, with 15 bases left in between. The germline gives CDR1 GTSNPN, CDR2 SVGIG (reference sequence). The DNA of the CDR3 is TGTGCCTGGAGGGAACTCTTTCGCGGGCAGTTCTTC. Translated: CAWRELFRGQFF.

The chain has TRBV5-1 and TRBJ1-2, with D maybe TRBD1 (5 bases). V lost 5 bases to trimming and J lost 1 base, with 12 bases between them. Per the germline V gene, CDR1 is SGHRS and CDR2 is YFSETQ. CDR3 length equals 14 residues. CDR3 in DNA: TGCGCCAGCAGGATGACAGTACTTAACTATGGCTACACCTTC. This translates into CASRMTVLNYGYTF.

The V and J genes are TRBV4-1 and TRBJ2-3; D not resolved. With 1 base removed from V and 2 bases from J, the gap between germline ends came to 7 bases. The germline V gene has CDR1 MGHRA and CDR2 YSYEKL. CDR3 length: 14 residues. CDR3 sequence: CASSQVLYTDTQYF. For the CDR3, the DNA is TGCGCCAGCAGCCAAGTCCTATACACAGATACGCAGTATTTT.